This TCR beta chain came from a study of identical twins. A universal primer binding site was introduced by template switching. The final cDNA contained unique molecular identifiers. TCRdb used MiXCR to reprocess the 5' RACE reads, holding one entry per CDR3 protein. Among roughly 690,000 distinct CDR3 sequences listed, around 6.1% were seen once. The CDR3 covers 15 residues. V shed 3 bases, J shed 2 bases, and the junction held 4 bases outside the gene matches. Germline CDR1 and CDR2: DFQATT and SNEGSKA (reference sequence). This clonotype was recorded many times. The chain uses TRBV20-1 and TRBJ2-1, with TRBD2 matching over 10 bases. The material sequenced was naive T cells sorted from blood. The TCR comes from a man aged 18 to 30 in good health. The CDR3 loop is CSARGSGRAYNEQFF. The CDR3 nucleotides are TGCAGTGCTAGGGGGAGCGGGAGGGCCTACAATGAGCAGTTCTTC.